This T cell receptor (beta chain) is drawn from a study of spatial heterogeneity in lung cancer. Study-wide context: Compared with alpha-chain sequences, beta-chain sequences were consistently detected in greater numbers. In raw reads, more than nine appearances on average were recorded for each unique TCR and UMI combination. Findings and limits, study-wide: Intratumoral expanded alpha and beta TCR counts were found to track tumor mutation counts.

Germline CDR1 DFQATT, CDR2 SNEGSKA (reference sequence). The CDR3 runs 14 residues. The V end was cut by 0 bases, the J end by 0 bases, with 6 bases between. This sample's time point: sample taken at primary tumor resection. This clonotype is labeled medium-sized. The antigen remains unidentified. This beta chain slipped into a library made for alpha chains as a stray read, so its size is not meaningful. Each TCR cDNA molecule bore a unique molecular identifier. TCRdb reprocessed the 5' RACE reads with MiXCR, giving one entry per CDR3 protein. The table includes around 3,500 distinct CDR3 sequences, about a quarter detected once.

The origin of this receptor is a male donor with early-stage non-small cell lung cancer. The chain employs TRBV20-1 and TRBJ2-1, with D unresolved. This specimen was lung tumor tissue, taken at surgery. The CDR3 nucleotides are TGCAGTGCTAGAGATCTACTCTCCTACAATGAGCAGTTCTTC. This codes for CSARDLLSYNEQFF.